Listed below are T cell receptor beta chains from one sample, sequenced in a study of cytomegalovirus exposure and HLA in healthy donors. Using immunoSEQ multiplex PCR, the repertoire was profiled, and TCRdb retains in-frame clones only, with some absent. The sample shows around 110,000 clones, 60% to 70% of them seen only once. Material for sequencing was PBMCs. Receptor source: a middle-aged woman in good health and CMV-seropositive. The CDR3 runs from the conserved cysteine through the conserved F or W. The D gene is left open where the match is weak. The size of a clone is reported for some rows only, either as once, few or many, or as a class for expanded clones.

>TRBV5-1|TRBD1|TRBJ2-7|.
CASSLGPRDSYEQYF
TGCGCCAGCAGCTTGGGCCCCCGGGACAGCTACGAGCAGTACTTC
>TRBV5-4|TRBD2|TRBJ2-7|.
CASSLGAGGPGEQYF
TGTGCCAGCAGCTTGGGGGCGGGAGGGCCCGGCGAGCAGTACTTC
>TRBV2|TRBD1|TRBJ2-7|.
CASVRDRVYEQYF
TGTGCCAGCGTTAGGGACAGGGTGTACGAGCAGTACTTC
>TRBV10-2|TRBD1|TRBJ2-7|.
CASSGGQGAAVSYEQYF
TGCGCCAGCAGTGGGGGACAGGGGGCTGCTGTCTCCTACGAGCAGTACTTC
>TRBV27|.|TRBJ2-6|.
CASRKQGGGANVLTF
TGTGCCAGCAGAAAACAGGGTGGTGGGGCCAACGTCCTGACTTTC
>TRBV27|.|TRBJ2-7|.
CASSLVAGAAYEQYF
TGTGCCAGCAGTTTAGTGGCAGGCGCCGCTTACGAGCAGTACTTC
>TRBV7-9|TRBD1|TRBJ2-2|few
CASSFPQGTENTGELFF
TGTGCCAGCAGCTTTCCACAGGGGACCGAGAACACCGGGGAGCTGTTTTTT
>TRBV6-5|.|TRBJ1-3|.
CASHRRGTGNTIYF
TGTGCCAGCCATAGAAGGGGTACTGGAAACACCATATATTTT
>TRBV7-8|.|TRBJ2-7|.
CASSTRGGVEQYF
TGTGCCAGCAGCACCCGGGGAGGAGTAGAGCAGTACTTC
>TRBV6-1|TRBD2|TRBJ2-7|few
CASEIAGGPVDEQYF
TGTGCCAGCGAGATAGCGGGAGGCCCCGTGGACGAGCAGTACTTC
>TRBV18|TRBD1|TRBJ2-5|.
CASSPITTGDLQETQYF
TGTGCCAGCTCACCCATTACGACAGGGGATTTGCAAGAGACCCAGTACTTC
>TRBV9|TRBD1|TRBJ1-2|.
CASSVGTGGSYGYTF
TGTGCCAGCAGCGTAGGGACAGGGGGCTCCTATGGCTACACCTTC
>TRBV5-6|TRBD1|TRBJ2-7|.
CASSGTGGAGYEQYF
TGTGCCAGCAGCGGCACAGGGGGCGCCGGCTACGAGCAGTACTTC
>TRBV19|TRBD1|TRBJ1-1|.
CASRQGAGLNTEAFF
TGTGCCAGTAGACAGGGGGCGGGCTTGAACACTGAAGCTTTCTTT
>TRBV9|.|TRBJ2-2|.
CASSPRGAGELFF
TGTGCCAGCAGCCCTCGAGGAGCCGGGGAGCTGTTTTTT
>TRBV11-2|.|TRBJ2-3|.
CASSFRIAGRLDTQYF
TGTGCCAGCAGCTTCCGAATCGCGGGAAGGTTAGATACGCAGTATTTT
>TRBV27|.|TRBJ1-3|.
CASSPQHRGTSGNTIYF
TGTGCCAGCAGTCCTCAGCACCGGGGGACCTCTGGAAACACCATATATTTT
>TRBV28|.|TRBJ1-4|.
CASTGEFEKLFF
TGTGCCAGCACCGGGGAGTTTGAAAAACTGTTTTTT
>TRBV28|.|TRBJ1-4|few
CASSLQGNEKLFF
TGTGCCAGCAGTTTACAGGGTAATGAAAAACTGTTTTTT
>TRBV11-2|.|TRBJ1-2|.
CASRLRGYGYTF
TGTGCCAGCAGACTACGGGGGTATGGCTACACCTTC
>TRBV6-1|TRBD2|TRBJ2-2|.
CASSEIRGAGELFF
TGTGCCAGCAGTGAAATACGGGGGGCCGGGGAGCTGTTTTTT
>TRBV28|.|TRBJ1-4|.
CASSSWEGVFGKEKLFF
TGTGCCAGCAGTTCGTGGGAAGGGGTTTTCGGAAAAGAAAAACTGTTTTTT
>TRBV7-8|.|TRBJ2-7|.
CASSLAGGGYEQYF
TGTGCCAGCAGCTTAGCAGGAGGTGGCTACGAGCAGTACTTC
>TRBV29-1|.|TRBJ1-2|.
CSVVSANYGYTF
TGCAGCGTCGTCAGTGCTAACTATGGCTACACCTTC
>TRBV5-1|.|TRBJ2-7|few
CASSKDRPPYEQYF
TGCGCCAGCAGCAAGGACAGACCGCCTTACGAGCAGTACTTC
>TRBV5-6|.|TRBJ2-6|few
CASSLRELLSSGANVLTF
TGTGCCAGCAGCTTGAGGGAGTTACTATCCTCTGGGGCCAACGTCCTGACTTTC
>TRBV28|TRBD2|TRBJ2-7|.
CASSSPLGSGSYEQYF
TGTGCCAGCAGTTCCCCCCTTGGTAGCGGGAGCTACGAGCAGTACTTC
>TRBV7-9|TRBD2|TRBJ2-1|.
CASSPAGGQFF
TGTGCCAGCAGCCCAGCGGGAGGGCAGTTCTTC
>TRBV28|TRBD1|TRBJ1-1|.
CASSNRGHLEAFF
TGTGCCAGCAGCAACAGGGGCCACCTTGAAGCTTTCTTT
>TRBV2|TRBD2|TRBJ2-7|.
CASSKPGLSPDEQYF
TGTGCCAGCAGTAAACCGGGACTATCCCCCGACGAGCAGTACTTC
>TRBV18|TRBD1|TRBJ1-6|.
CASSPQGANSPLHF
TGTGCCAGCTCACCACAGGGGGCTAATTCACCCCTCCACTTT
>TRBV27|.|TRBJ2-3|once
CASSLLWGSSTDTQYF
TGTGCCAGCAGTTTACTTTGGGGCAGTAGCACAGATACGCAGTATTTT
>TRBV4-1|.|TRBJ2-7|.
CASSPTNAAGQYF
TGCGCCAGCAGCCCTACTAATGCAGCCGGGCAGTACTTC
>TRBV7-9|TRBD2|TRBJ2-1|.
CASRSGRTHNEQFF
TGTGCCAGTAGAAGCGGGAGGACCCACAATGAACAGTTCTTC
>TRBV19|TRBD2|TRBJ2-1|.
CASSWSGATHNEQFF
TGTGCCAGTAGTTGGAGCGGGGCTACTCATAATGAGCAGTTCTTC
>TRBV7-9|TRBD2|TRBJ2-5|.
CASSLIAGEGETQYF
TGTGCCAGCAGCCTCATAGCGGGAGAAGGAGAGACCCAGTACTTC
>TRBV11-2|TRBD2|TRBJ2-7|.
CASSLRSGSPYF
TGTGCCAGCAGCTTGCGCAGCGGGAGCCCGTACTTC
>TRBV27|TRBD2|TRBJ2-1|once
CASSSTTPPGLAGGLTQDLFF
TGTGCCAGCAGTTCAACTACCCCCCCGGGACTAGCGGGAGGGCTAACCCAGGACCTGTTCTTC
>TRBV25-1|.|TRBJ1-1|.
CASSEDTIGVEAFF
TGTGCCAGCAGTGAAGACACCATTGGCGTTGAAGCTTTCTTT
>TRBV9|.|TRBJ2-3|.
CARSVGGGLGTDTQYF
TGTGCCCGCAGCGTAGGGGGAGGGTTGGGCACAGATACGCAGTATTTT
>TRBV4-3|TRBD2|TRBJ2-7|.
CASSQDQLGLTPEQYF
TGCGCCAGCAGCCAAGACCAGTTGGGACTAACGCCCGAGCAGTACTTC
>TRBV6-5|.|TRBJ1-5|few
CASSYWASQPQHF
TGTGCCAGCAGTTACTGGGCGAGTCAGCCCCAGCATTTT
>TRBV11-2|.|TRBJ2-7|few
CASRLIKEGPEQYF
TGTGCCAGCAGACTGATTAAGGAGGGGCCCGAGCAGTACTTC
>TRBV9|.|TRBJ2-1|.
CASSARGVGGTLYNEQFF
TGTGCCAGCAGCGCCCGGGGCGTGGGGGGAACTTTGTACAATGAGCAGTTCTTC
>TRBV29-1|TRBD2|TRBJ2-7|.
CSVRGLAGLSYEQYF
TGCAGCGTGAGGGGACTAGCGGGACTTTCTTACGAGCAGTACTTC
>TRBV30|.|TRBJ2-1|.
CAHLGEKTYNEQFF
TGTGCTCACTTAGGAGAAAAAACCTACAATGAGCAGTTCTTC
>TRBV4-1|.|TRBJ1-1|few
CASSQVLGDPPEAFF
TGCGCCAGCAGCCAAGTATTAGGGGATCCCCCTGAAGCTTTCTTT
>TRBV13|TRBD1|TRBJ1-2|few
CASSKDRGNYGYTF
TGTGCCAGCAGCAAGGACAGGGGTAACTATGGCTACACCTTC
>TRBV19|TRBD1|TRBJ1-5|.
CASTRTGNQPQHF
TGTGCCAGTACCAGGACAGGGAATCAGCCCCAGCATTTT
>TRBV10-3|.|TRBJ2-3|.
CAISESTSTDTQYF
TGTGCCATCAGTGAGTCGACTAGCACAGATACGCAGTATTTT
>TRBV12-5|.|TRBJ2-3|.
CASGWGVSGSTDTQYF
TGTGCTAGTGGTTGGGGAGTGAGCGGGAGCACAGATACGCAGTATTTT